This section outlines one T cell receptor beta chain sequence together with its context. Its specificity is not known. In germline, CDR1 is LNHDA, CDR2 SQIVND (reference sequence). The CDR3 runs to 11 residues. With 5 bases removed from V and 3 bases from J, the gap between germline ends came to 2 bases. This table comes from immunoSEQ multiplex PCR, and its TCRdb copy is limited to in-frame clones, with some not included. The sample yields about 110,000 clones, 88% seen once. The data were obtained in a study of T cell responses to AZD1222 COVID-19 vaccine. In the study overall: Second-dose timings of about 4 or about 12 weeks were pooled.

Study-wide results and caveats: AZD1222 recipients seropositive at baseline numbered only six. Among spike-specific TCRs, nearly half reportedly target unmutated variant regions.

Here the sequenced sample was peripheral blood, taken on day 0 of AZD1222 vaccination. This TCR was recovered from an adult in good health. The rearrangement uses TRBV19 and TRBJ2-1, with no clear D. In DNA, the CDR3 is TGTGCCAGTAGTGACTACAATGAGCAGTTCTTC. Its translation: CASSDYNEQFF. The whole variable domain, remainder taken from reference TRBV19 and TRBJ2-1, is DGGITQSPKYLFRKEGQNVTLSCEQNLNHDAMYWYRQDPGQGLRLIYYSQIVNDFQKGDIAEGYSVSREKKESFPLTVTSAQKNPTAFYLCASSDYNEQFFGPGTRLTVL.